This T cell receptor beta chain was obtained from a study of cytomegalovirus exposure and HLA in healthy donors. The primer mix had 60 Vbeta and 13 Jbeta primers. Sequencing used immunoSEQ multiplex PCR; TCRdb keeps in-frame clones, though not all of them. Here the sample spans about 190,000 clones, about 80% being singletons. Germline V gene lookup returns CDR1 SGHRS and CDR2 YFSETQ. The CDR3 contains 15 residues. V lost 4 bases to trimming and J lost 3 bases; unmatched junction nucleotides: 4. Sequencing used PBMCs. V gene TRBV5-1 combines with J gene TRBJ2-1; the match to TRBD1 covers 10 bases. This receptor was taken from a woman aged 25-40 years in good health and CMV-seropositive. As DNA, the CDR3 is TGCGCCAGCAGCCGGACAGGGGGGTACTACAATGAGCAGTTCTTC. Translating it yields CASSRTGGYYNEQFF.